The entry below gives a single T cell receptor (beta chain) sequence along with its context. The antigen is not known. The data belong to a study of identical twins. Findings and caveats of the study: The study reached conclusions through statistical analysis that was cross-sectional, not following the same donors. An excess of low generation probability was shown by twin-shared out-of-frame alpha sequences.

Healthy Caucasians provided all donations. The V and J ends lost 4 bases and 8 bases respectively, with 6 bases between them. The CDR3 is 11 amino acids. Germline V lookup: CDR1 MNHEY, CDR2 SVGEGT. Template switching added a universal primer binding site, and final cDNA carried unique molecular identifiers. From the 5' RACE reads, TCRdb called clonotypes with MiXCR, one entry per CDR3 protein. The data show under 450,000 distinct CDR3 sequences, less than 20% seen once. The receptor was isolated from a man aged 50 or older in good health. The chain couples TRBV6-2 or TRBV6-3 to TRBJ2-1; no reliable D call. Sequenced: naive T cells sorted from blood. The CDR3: CASSSLYEQFF. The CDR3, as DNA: TGTGCCAGCAGTTCACTCTATGAGCAGTTCTTC.